This T cell receptor (beta chain) came from a study of cytomegalovirus exposure and HLA in healthy donors. PCR employed 60 Vbeta and 13 Jbeta primers. Clones were sequenced by immunoSEQ multiplex PCR, and TCRdb holds only the in-frame ones, with some missing. The sample has approximately 220,000 clones, about four fifths seen once. This clonotype was sampled from a young man in good health and CMV-seronegative. Sequencing input: PBMCs.

CDR3 nucleotides: TGTGCCAGCAGCGTCAGCGGCGGCACCGGGGAGCTGTTTTTT. As protein: CASSVSGGTGELFF. This chain connects TRBV9 to TRBJ2-2, with a tentative D call TRBD2 (5 bases). The CDR3 length is 14 residues. CDR1 and CDR2 (germline): SGDLS, YYNGEE. The V end was cut by 2 bases, the J end by 4 bases, with 9 bases between.